Following are 30 T cell receptor beta chains from one sample sequenced in a study of read filtering for tumor transcriptome and immune sequencing. From about 400 ng of RNA, a library with molecular barcoded alpha/delta and beta/gamma adaptors was made. Each CDR3 protein is one row after TCRdb ran MiXCR on the reads. The sample has some 6,100 distinct CDR3 sequences; 23% are singletons. The sample was a population of CD138-negative cells sorted from bone marrow. These receptors were collected from a donor at least 40 years old with multiple myeloma.

This clonotype was recorded many times. The rearrangement uses TRBV6-1 and TRBJ2-1; 7 bases align to TRBD2. V gave up 8 bases and J gave up 8 bases; unmatched junction bases: 6. In germline, CDR1 is MNHNS, CDR2 SASEGT. The length of the CDR3 is 12 residues. The CDR3: CASWGGGYEQFF. The CDR3 DNA sequence: TGTGCCAGCTGGGGGGGAGGATATGAGCAGTTCTTC.

Concerning this clonotype: A far larger clone is only one base removed, so a read error is likely. The genes are TRBV6-8 and TRBJ2-7; D uncertain. In germline, CDR1 is MNHGY, CDR2 SAAAGT. The CDR3 consists of 13 residues. DNA of the CDR3: TGTGTCAGCAGTTACTCGGGTGATGACGAGCAGTACTTC. This translates into CVSSYSGDDEQYF.

This clonotype is medium-sized in the sample. The rearrangement uses TRBV27 and TRBJ2-1, with D perhaps given as TRBD1 or TRBD2 (5 bases each). This CDR3 region has 17 residues. V was shortened by 4 bases and J by 3 bases, with 19 bases between the two germline ends. In germline, CDR1 is MNHEY, CDR2 SMNVEV (reference sequence). The chain's CDR3 is CASSSAAGTPHYNEQFF. CDR3 coding DNA: TGTGCCAGCAGTTCCGCAGCTGGGACGCCTCACTACAATGAGCAGTTCTTC.

A remark on this clonotype: An end of the junction does not agree with germline; a read error may underlie this. The chain is built from TRBV29-1 and TRBJ1-1; 7 positions match TRBD1. Germline loops: CDR1 SQVTM, CDR2 ANQGSEA. This CDR3 spans 16 amino acids. CDR3 amino acids: CSAKPGGSGVNTETFF. DNA for the CDR3: TGCAGCGCCAAACCAGGGGGTTCCGGGGTGAACACTGAAACTTTCTTT.

Comment on this clonotype: A far larger clone is just one base off, so this is likely a read error. The chain recombines TRBV28 with TRBJ1-6; no firm D call. Judging by the DNA end, TRBJ1-1 fits better; the J call may be wrong. This CDR3 region has 13 residues. Germline V lookup: CDR1 MDHEN, CDR2 SYDVKM. In DNA form, the CDR3 reads TGTGCCAGCAGACTTACCCCCGGCGCTGAAGCTTTCTTT. This translates into CASRLTPGAEAFF.

This clonotype was detected ten times or more. The V call is TRBV29-1, the J call TRBJ1-4; D is uncertain. Germline CDR1 SQVTM, CDR2 ANQGSEA. Trimming cost V 6 bases and J 8 bases, with 7 bases left between them. The CDR3 totals 10 residues. CDR3 DNA sequence: TGCAGCGTGCTATCCGAAAAACTGTTTTTT. Translation gives CSVLSEKLFF.

This clonotype was observed a handful of times. The conserved final phenylalanine or tryptophan is absent from the CDR3, which likely points to a read error. The chain carries TRBV6-5 and TRBJ1-5, with a tentative D call TRBD1 (5 bases). Trimming cost V 8 bases and J 3 bases, with 11 bases left between them. The CDR3 is made up of 13 amino acids. Germline CDR1 and CDR2: MNHEY and SVGAGI. CDR3 in DNA: TGTGCCAGCGGGGGGACGCTCAATCAGCCCCAGCATCTT. As protein: CASGGTLNQPQHL.

About this clonotype: A junction end diverges from the germline sequence, so it may reflect a read error. The chain employs TRBV7-9 and TRBJ2-1; 12 bases fit TRBD2. The CDR3 extends over 16 amino acids. Germline CDR1 and CDR2: SEHNR and FQNEAQ (reference sequence). CDR3 amino acids: CASSLGLAGDLRERFF. The CDR3 DNA reads as TGTGCCAGCAGCTTAGGACTAGCGGGAGATCTGCGTGAGCGGTTCTTC. Supplemented by reference TRBV7-9 and TRBJ2-1, the full variable domain reads DTGVSQNPRHKITKRGQNVTFRCDPISEHNRLYWYRQTLGQGPEFLTYFQNEAQLEKSRLLSDRFSAERPKGSFSTLEIQRTEQGDSAMYLCASSLGLAGDLRERFFGPGTRLTVL.

This clonotype came up once. A far larger clone is just one base off, so this is likely a read error. The V call is TRBV6-6, the J call TRBJ2-6; the D is unclear. The CDR3 spans 18 residues. The V gene lost 6 bases and the J gene lost 0 bases, with 18 bases spanning the gap. Germline values: CDR1 MNHNY, CDR2 SVGAGI (reference sequence). Here the CDR3 reads CASSRFAGETSGANVLTF. The CDR3 DNA follows: TGTGCCAGCAGCCGCTTTGCAGGCGAGACCTCTGGGGCCAACGTCCTGACTTTC.

This clonotype rates as medium-sized. The genes are TRBV11-2 and TRBJ2-7, with D hard to call. The V and J ends lost 5 bases and 2 bases respectively, with 7 bases between them. The CDR3 is 12 amino acids. CDR1 is SGHAT and CDR2 is FQNNGV in the germline V gene. CDR3 protein: CASSETPYEQYF. CDR3 coding DNA: TGTGCCAGCAGCGAGACACCCTACGAGCAGTACTTC.

The genes are TRBV20-1 and TRBJ1-1, with D hard to call. This CDR3 is 14 amino acids long. The germline V gene has CDR1 DFQATT and CDR2 SNEGSKA (reference sequence). Trimming left V 5 bases short and J 12 bases short, with 25 bases between. CDR3 residues: CSARDQATNTKTFF. The CDR3 nucleotides read TGCAGTGCTCGTGACCAGGCCACGAACACTAAAACTTTCTTT.

At least ten counts were recorded for this clonotype. At one boundary the junction diverges from the germline segment, which might be a read error. CDR3 protein: CATRDFSSFNEQFF. CDR3 DNA sequence: TGTGCCACCCGGGACTTTTCCTCCTTCAATGAGCAGTTCTTC. V and J are TRBV10-3 and TRBJ2-1; D is possibly TRBD2 (6 bases). The CDR3 loop spans 14 amino acids. Germline CDR1 ENHRY, CDR2 SYGVKD.

V and J are TRBV29-1 and TRBJ2-3; 15 bases line up with TRBD2. The CDR3 contains 17 residues. Germline CDR1 is SQVTM and CDR2 is ANQGSEA. V was clipped by 0 bases and J by 7 bases; unmatched bases: 8. The CDR3 region is CSVEDRTSGGAAHTQYF. The CDR3 bases are TGCAGCGTTGAAGATCGGACTAGCGGGGGGGCCGCACATACGCAGTATTTT.

This clonotype qualifies as medium-sized. This sequence joins TRBV12-3 or TRBV12-4 and TRBJ2-5; D perhaps matches TRBD2 (7 bases). The V end was cut by 7 bases, the J end by 2 bases, with 17 bases between. This CDR3 spans 15 amino acids. CDR3 region: CASNLGGGPQETQYF. In DNA form, the CDR3 reads TGTGCCAGCAACCTAGGGGGGGGGCCTCAAGAGACCCAGTACTTC.

This clonotype showed up many times. The chain links TRBV12-3 or TRBV12-4 to TRBJ2-7; 8 bases agree with TRBD1. V lost 4 bases to trimming and J lost 6 bases; unmatched junction nucleotides: 5. The CDR3 sequence is 13 residues long. CDR3 region: CASSSRGQVEQYF. In DNA, the CDR3 is TGTGCCAGCAGTTCCAGGGGGCAGGTCGAGCAGTACTTC.

On this clonotype itself: A read error is the likely source, as a far larger clone sits one nucleotide away. The chain uses TRBV10-3 and TRBJ1-1; 7 positions match TRBD1. The CDR3 contains 15 residues. Germline-derived CDR1 and CDR2 are ENHRY and SYGVKD. The CDR3 DNA reads as TGCGCCAGCAGTGAGTCTTCAGGGGGAAGGCCTGAAGCTTTCTTT. Translating it yields CASSESSGGRPEAFF.

The table lists this clonotype with many counts. The chain carries TRBV4-2 and TRBJ2-5; TRBD2 agrees at 7 bases. Germline loops: CDR1 LGHNA, CDR2 YNFKEQ. CDR3 size: 15 residues. V gave up 3 bases and J gave up 3 bases; unmatched junction bases: 7. The CDR3 coding sequence is TGTGCCAGCAGCCAGACGGGGACTACCGAAGAGACCCAGTACTTC. Its translation: CASSQTGTTEETQYF.

About this clonotype itself: With a much larger clone just one base away, this may be a read error. V is TRBV5-6 and J is TRBJ1-4, with 7 nucleotides matching TRBD1. Germline-derived CDR1 and CDR2 are SGHDT and YYEEEE. The CDR3 is 14 residues long. The CDR3 nucleotides read TGTGCCAGCAGCTTGGGGACAGGCTACGAAAAACTGCTTTTT. Its translation: CASSLGTGYEKLLF.

Many counts were recorded for this clonotype. The rearrangement links TRBV9 to TRBJ1-1, with D unclear. Trimming took 0 bases from V and 3 from J, leaving 3 bases between them. The CDR3 length is 12 residues. In germline, CDR1 is SGDLS, CDR2 YYNGEE. CDR3 in DNA: TGTGCCAGCAGCGTAGTTGACACTGAAGCTTTCTTT. Translated: CASSVVDTEAFF.

With respect to this clonotype: At one end the junction does not follow the germline gene, possibly because of a read error. The chain employs TRBV12-3 or TRBV12-4 and TRBJ2-1; 9 positions agree with TRBD1. The CDR3 contains 15 residues. The DNA of the CDR3 is TGTGCCAGCAGTTTGTCGGGACAGGGCGTCAATGAGCAGCTCTTC. Its protein product is CASSLSGQGVNEQLF.

This clonotype was seen many times. The V call is TRBV12-3 or TRBV12-4, the J call TRBJ1-1; 9 bases match TRBD1. The CDR3 runs to 16 residues. V shed 6 bases and J 1 base; nucleotides not matched to a gene: 9. CDR3 amino acids: CASSPDRGVRNTEAFF. The CDR3 nucleotides are TGTGCCAGCAGCCCAGACAGGGGGGTTAGGAACACTGAAGCTTTCTTT.

Comments on this clonotype: A much more abundant neighbour one base away suggests this may be a read error. The chain couples TRBV3-1 to TRBJ2-7, with TRBD2 identical over 9 bases. CDR1 and CDR2 (germline): LGHDT, YNNKEL (reference sequence). The ends lost 3 bases at V and 8 bases at J; junction bases unmatched: 11. There are 15 residues in the CDR3. For the CDR3, the DNA is TGTGCCAGCAGCCAGGGCGGGAGGGCCTTCGACAAGCAGTACTTC. Amino acid sequence: CASSQGGRAFDKQYF.

In this sample, this clonotype turned up a few times. The V gene is TRBV5-1, the J gene TRBJ2-7; 10 bases fit TRBD2. The CDR3 contains 17 residues. V lost 0 bases and J lost 2; bases outside the gene matches: 8. CDR1 is SGHRS and CDR2 is YFSETQ in the germline V gene. In DNA, the CDR3 is TGCGCCAGCAGCTTGGAGGCTAGCGGGAGTTGGGCCTACGAGCAGTACTTC. Its translation: CASSLEASGSWAYEQYF. Using reference TRBV5-1 and TRBJ2-7 for the parts outside the CDR3, the full variable domain is KAGVTQTPRYLIKTRGQQVTLSCSPISGHRSVSWYQQTPGQGLQFLFEYFSETQRNKGNFPGRFSGRQFSNSRSEMNVSTLELGDSALYLCASSLEASGSWAYEQYFGPGTRLTVT.

About this clonotype itself: This may stem from a read error, because a much larger clone lies one nucleotide away. This sequence joins TRBV29-1 and TRBJ1-2; a weak D match, TRBD1 (6 bases). Germline V gives CDR1 SQVTM, CDR2 ANQGSEA. V shed 4 bases and J shed 4 bases, with 10 bases lying between them. CDR3 length: 12 amino acids. DNA of the CDR3: TGCAGCGTTGGACAGGACAGCTATGGCTACACCTTC. Its protein is CSVGQDSYGYTF.

Of note for this clonotype: It may be a read error: a sequence one base away is much more abundant. The rearrangement links TRBV29-1 to TRBJ2-1, with D perhaps being TRBD1 or TRBD2 (6 bases each). Trimming took 7 bases from V and 12 from J, leaving 28 bases between them. Germline V gene sequence: CDR1 SQVTM, CDR2 ANQGSEA. The length of the CDR3 is 15 residues. CDR3 bases: TGCAGCGGCGGAGGGGGGACGGGACTGGGCGATGGGCAGTTCTTC. Translated: CSGGGGTGLGDGQFF.

This clonotype showed up many times. The genes are TRBV11-2 and TRBJ1-1, with unresolved D. CDR1 SGHAT and CDR2 FQNNGV come from the germline V gene. CDR3 length: 16 amino acids. The V gene lost 0 bases and the J gene lost 1 base, with 12 bases spanning the gap. CDR3 loop: CASSLEFGRKNTEAFF. The CDR3 DNA sequence: TGTGCCAGCAGCTTAGAGTTCGGCAGAAAGAACACTGAAGCTTTCTTT.

This clonotype is categorized as medium-sized (0.01 to 0.1%). The chain combines TRBV11-2 with TRBJ2-1; 11 nucleotides match TRBD2. Germline V gene data show CDR1 as SGHAT and CDR2 as FQNNGV. Losses at the gene ends were 1 base for V and 16 bases for J; bases not matched to a gene: 12. This CDR3 has 15 amino acids. CDR3 coding DNA: TGTGCCAGCAGCTTAGCCCTACCGTCTAGCGGGAGGAACTTCTTC. Its translation: CASSLALPSSGRNFF.

About this clonotype: With a far larger clone one base away, a read error is the likely cause. V usage is TRBV5-6 and J usage is TRBJ2-1; a possible D gene is TRBD1 (5 bases). From germline, CDR1 is SGHDT and CDR2 YYEEEE. CDR3 length equals 15 residues. This chain's CDR3 is CASRQQPQESTEQFF. The CDR3 DNA sequence: TGCGCCAGCAGACAGCAACCACAGGAGTCGACTGAGCAGTTCTTC. Together with reference TRBV5-6 and TRBJ2-1, the CDR3 gives the full variable domain: DAGVTQSPTHLIKTRGQQVTLRCSPKSGHDTVSWYQQALGQGPQFIFQYYEEEERQRGNFPDRFSGHQFPNYSSELNVNALLLGDSALYLCASRQQPQESTEQFFGPGTRLTVL.

This clonotype was picked up many times. This chain connects TRBV5-1 to TRBJ1-5; D remains unclear. Looked up from germline, CDR1 is SGHRS and CDR2 is YFSETQ. The germline V and J ends were trimmed by 0 bases and 0 bases, with 7 bases remaining between them. CDR3 size: 15 residues. CDR3 amino acids: CASSLGGSSNQPQHF. CDR3 sequence (DNA): TGCGCCAGCAGCTTGGGTGGGAGTAGCAATCAGCCCCAGCATTTT.

This clonotype was picked up many times. The CDR3 loop is CASSLIGPRKGSEQYF. The CDR3 DNA follows: TGTGCCAGCAGTTTGATAGGGCCCCGGAAGGGTTCCGAGCAGTACTTC. J is TRBJ2-7 and V is TRBV12-3 or TRBV12-4; no clear D. CDR3 length: 16 amino acids. V gave up 3 bases and J gave up 6 bases, with 21 bases separating them.